This TCR beta chain was documented in a study of breast tumors, draining lymph nodes, adjacent tissues. Study conclusions and caveats: Tumors had less TCR diversity than lymph nodes, more than nontumor tissue.

The V gene lost 3 bases and the J gene lost 5 bases, with 10 bases spanning the gap. The CDR3 extends over 13 amino acids. Notes on this clonotype: The antigen is unknown.

TCRdb itself ran the multiplex PCR reads through MiXCR, one entry per CDR3 protein. The sample includes tens of thousands of distinct CDR3 sequences, approximately 63% of them seen just once. V and J are TRBV12-3 or TRBV12-4 and TRBJ2-5, with D maybe TRBD1 (5 bases). The sequenced sample was tumor-adjacent breast tissue. The sequence was obtained from a female donor with breast cancer. Some clones in this sample may be carry-over from other donors' samples. The CDR3 coding sequence is TGTGCCAGCAGTTTTGGGGCAGGCGAGACCCAGTACTTC. This codes for CASSFGAGETQYF.